This record covers a single T cell receptor (beta chain). What it binds is unknown. The data were produced by immunoSEQ multiplex PCR, yet TCRdb's version contains in-frame clones alone and is incomplete. The data show 33,000 or so clones, roughly 49% seen once. This sample was taken from a study of cytotoxic CD8 clonotypes in ibrutinib-treated CLL. Study-level findings and limits: Pretreatment clonality was elevated relative to age-matched healthy donors and paralleled circulating CD8+ T-cell counts. Public clonotypes (which were uncommon) either contracted or remained stable on treatment.

Germline V gene sequence: CDR1 SGHRS, CDR2 YFSETQ. The CDR3 contains 17 residues. V shed 3 bases, J shed 5 bases, and the junction held 11 bases outside the gene matches. This clonotype was obtained from a human donor with chronic lymphocytic leukemia. This sample comprised PBMCs, obtained before ibrutinib treatment. The chain recombines TRBV5-1 with TRBJ2-5; 12 nucleotides align to TRBD2. The CDR3 DNA is TGCGCCAGCAGCTCGACGTCTAGCGGGGGGGCTTTTGAGACCCAGTACTTC. Amino acids: CASSSTSSGGAFETQYF.